This T cell receptor (beta chain) was sequenced for a study of blood T cells in healthy people across ages. The second PCR ran about 7 to 12 cycles with a sample-barcoded 5' primer and J-beta primers. Via MiXCR, TCRdb re-called the 5' RACE reads, giving one row per CDR3 protein. The repertoire has under 750,000 distinct CDR3 sequences, under 55% of them found once; the top ten carry around 25%. Total RNA amounts of at least 6 micrograms were extracted per sample. Germline lookup yields CDR1 DFQATT and CDR2 SNEGSKA (reference sequence). There are 13 residues in the CDR3. The junction had 6 bases not matched to a gene; V was cut back by 5 bases and J by 3 bases.

The TCR was taken from a man aged 80 or over in good health. Specimen: blood. V gene TRBV20-1 combines with J gene TRBJ2-5, with 7 bases identical to TRBD1. This CDR3 is CSAPWDREETQYF. CDR3 DNA: TGCAGTGCTCCGTGGGACAGAGAAGAGACCCAGTACTTC.